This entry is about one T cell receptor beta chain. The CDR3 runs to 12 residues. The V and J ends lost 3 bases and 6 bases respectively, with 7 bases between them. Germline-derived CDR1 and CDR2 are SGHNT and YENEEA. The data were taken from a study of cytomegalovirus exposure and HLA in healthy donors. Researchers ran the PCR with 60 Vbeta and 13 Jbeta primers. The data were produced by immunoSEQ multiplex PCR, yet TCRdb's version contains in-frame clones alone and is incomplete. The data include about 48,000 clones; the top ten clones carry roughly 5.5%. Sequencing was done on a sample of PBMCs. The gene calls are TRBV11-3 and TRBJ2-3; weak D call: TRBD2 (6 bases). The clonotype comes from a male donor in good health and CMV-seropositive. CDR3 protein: CASSLEGDTQYF. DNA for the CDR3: TGTGCCAGCAGCTTGGAGGGGGATACGCAGTATTTT. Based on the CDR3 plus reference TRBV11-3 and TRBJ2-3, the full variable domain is EAGVVQSPRYKIIEKKQPVAFWCNPISGHNTLYWYLQNLGQGPELLIRYENEEAVDDSQLPKDRFSAERLKGVDSTLKIQPAELGDSAVYLCASSLEGDTQYFGPGTRLTVL.